Presented here are 18 T cell receptor beta chains from one specimen sequenced in a study of cytomegalovirus exposure and HLA in healthy donors. The primer mix had 60 Vbeta and 13 Jbeta primers. Generated by immunoSEQ multiplex PCR, the TCRdb table keeps only in-frame clones and is missing some. The sample carries about 160,000 clones, 73% recorded once. Material: PBMCs. The receptor source for this set is a young woman in good health and CMV-seronegative.

The V call is TRBV28, the J call TRBJ1-2; the match to TRBD1 covers 8 bases. From germline, CDR1 is MDHEN and CDR2 SYDVKM. The CDR3 is 11 amino acids. With V trimmed by 6 bases and J by 8 bases, 2 bases remained unmatched. This CDR3 is CASSGQGGYTF. The DNA for the CDR3 is TGTGCCAGCAGCGGACAGGGAGGCTACACCTTC.

The gene calls are TRBV4-3 and TRBJ2-4, with TRBD1 matching over 10 bases. The germline gives CDR1 LGHNA, CDR2 YSLEER. This CDR3 spans 16 amino acids. Losses at the gene ends were 4 bases for V and 3 bases for J; bases not matched to a gene: 6. The CDR3 spells CASSPDRGRGKNIQYF. The DNA for the CDR3 is TGCGCCAGCAGCCCCGACAGGGGGCGAGGCAAAAACATTCAGTACTTC.

This rearrangement joins TRBV29-1 to TRBJ2-1, with D possibly matching TRBD2 (6 bases). Trimming shortened V by 4 bases and J by 7 bases, and 17 bases separated the two germline ends. CDR1 and CDR2 from the germline V gene are SQVTM and ANQGSEA. The CDR3 sequence is 14 residues long. The chain's CDR3 is CSVVGGGGQNEQFF. CDR3 nucleotides: TGCAGCGTTGTCGGGGGAGGCGGTCAGAATGAGCAGTTCTTC.

The rearrangement joins TRBV11-3 to TRBJ2-2, with D perhaps TRBD2 (5 bases). With 6 bases removed from V and 6 bases from J, the gap between germline ends came to 17 bases. There are 15 residues in the CDR3. Germline V gene lookup returns CDR1 SGHNT and CDR2 YENEEA. CDR3 sequence (DNA): TGTGCCAGCAGAGCACCGGAGGACGCGGCCGGGGAGCTGTTTTTT. Its translation: CASRAPEDAAGELFF. Drawing the rest from reference TRBV11-3 and TRBJ2-2, the complete variable domain is EAGVVQSPRYKIIEKKQPVAFWCNPISGHNTLYWYLQNLGQGPELLIRYENEEAVDDSQLPKDRFSAERLKGVDSTLKIQPAELGDSAVYLCASRAPEDAAGELFFGEGSRLTVL.

This sequence joins TRBV28 and TRBJ1-1, with TRBD1 as a possible D gene (6 bases). CDR1 and CDR2 (germline): MDHEN, SYDVKM. This CDR3 spans 13 amino acids. Trimming removed 6 bases at V and 0 bases at J, with 8 bases between. Here the CDR3 DNA reads TGTGCCAGCAGCCGGGACATGAACACTGAAGCTTTCTTT. Protein sequence: CASSRDMNTEAFF.

The chain carries TRBV5-1 and TRBJ1-5, with 7 bases that match TRBD1. Germline V gene data show CDR1 as SGHRS and CDR2 as YFSETQ. The CDR3 runs to 14 residues. The V and J ends lost 0 bases and 5 bases, in that order; junction bases with no gene match: 2. In nucleotides, the CDR3 is TGCGCCAGCAGCTTGGGACAGGGTGATCAGCCCCAGCATTTT. Translated, it gives CASSLGQGDQPQHF.

This chain uses TRBV2 with TRBJ2-3; D unresolved. The CDR3 totals 11 residues. The germline gives CDR1 SNHLY, CDR2 FYNNEI. Trimming stripped 6 bases from V and 5 bases from J, with 6 bases between. The CDR3 coding sequence is TGTGCCAGCAGCCCCCGAGATACGCAGTATTTT. Translated: CASSPRDTQYF. Supplemented by reference TRBV2 and TRBJ2-3, the full variable domain reads EPEVTQTPSHQVTQMGQEVILRCVPISNHLYFYWYRQILGQKVEFLVSFYNNEISEKSEIFDDQFSVERPDGSNFTLKIRSTKLEDSAMYFCASSPRDTQYFGPGTRLTVL.

The rearrangement links TRBV25-1 to TRBJ1-4; no clear D gene. Germline loops: CDR1 MGHDK, CDR2 SYGVNS. The CDR3 runs to 12 residues. V lost 1 base to trimming and J lost 7 bases, with 4 bases between them. The CDR3 protein is CASSESIEKLFF. CDR3 nucleotide sequence: TGTGCCAGCAGTGAATCCATTGAAAAACTGTTTTTT.

There are a few counts of this clone. The chain joins TRBV28 to TRBJ2-2, with 7 bases identical to TRBD2. V dropped 8 bases and J dropped 4; count of bases not matched to a gene: 7. Germline V gives CDR1 MDHEN, CDR2 SYDVKM. CDR3 size: 14 residues. The CDR3 is CASSHTGGTGELFF. The CDR3 DNA sequence: TGTGCCAGCTCCCATACGGGGGGCACCGGGGAGCTGTTTTTT.

CDR3 sequence: CASSSGTGDGYTF. Here the CDR3 DNA reads TGTGCCAGCAGTTCCGGGACAGGGGATGGCTACACCTTC. The V gene is TRBV27, the J gene TRBJ1-2; 10 bases map to TRBD1. From germline, CDR1 is MNHEY and CDR2 SMNVEV (reference sequence). V was clipped by 4 bases and J by 6 bases; unmatched bases: 2. The CDR3 spans 13 residues.

This chain connects TRBV7-2 to TRBJ2-6; 7 bases match TRBD2. Germline lookup yields CDR1 SGHTA and CDR2 FQGNSA. V trimming: 5 bases; J trimming: 1 base; junction bases outside the gene matches: 11. The CDR3 runs to 18 residues. The CDR3 DNA is TGTGCCAGCAGCAGGGTTGGGGGGGTAATGTCTGGGGCCAACGTCCTGACTTTC. It yields the protein CASSRVGGVMSGANVLTF.

This clone was detected only once. This rearrangement joins TRBV2 to TRBJ1-4; D unclear. The germline V gene encodes CDR1 SNHLY and CDR2 FYNNEI. Trimming cost V 6 bases and J 8 bases, with 19 bases left between them. This CDR3 contains 15 residues. The CDR3 protein is CASRRPGSRREKLFF. DNA of the CDR3: TGTGCCAGCAGAAGACCCGGGAGTCGCAGGGAAAAACTGTTTTTT.

In its sample, this clone was seen a few times. V is TRBV27 and J is TRBJ2-5; 8 bases are a match to TRBD2. The CDR3 runs 15 residues. CDR1 is MNHEY, CDR2 SMNVEV, per germline (reference sequence). J was trimmed by 1 base and V by 6 bases; bases with no gene match: 7. CDR3 protein: CASRYNSGVQETQYF. The CDR3 DNA reads as TGTGCCAGCAGGTACAATAGCGGGGTCCAAGAGACCCAGTACTTC.

This CDR3 reads CASTLRTGQPYEQYF. CDR3 DNA: TGTGCCAGCACCCTACGAACAGGGCAACCCTACGAGCAGTACTTC. The rearrangement links TRBV6-5 to TRBJ2-7; maybe TRBD1 (6 bases). The CDR3 extends over 15 amino acids. The germline CDR1 and CDR2 sequences are MNHEY and SVGAGI. V was shortened by 7 bases and J by 2 bases, with 18 bases between the two germline ends.

This sequence joins TRBV27 and TRBJ1-5, with D possibly TRBD1 on 5 matching bases. The V gene's germline CDR1 is MNHEY and CDR2 SMNVEV (reference sequence). V lost 1 base to trimming and J lost 3 bases, with 19 bases between them. The CDR3 is 18 residues long. This CDR3 reads CASSLYSRGGVANQPQHF. CDR3 DNA: TGTGCCAGCAGTTTATATTCCCGGGGAGGGGTAGCCAATCAGCCCCAGCATTTT.

In the case of this clone: One end of the junction fails to match germline, which may point to a read error. J is TRBJ2-5 and V is TRBV7-7, with TRBD2 matching over 7 bases. Germline V gene lookup returns CDR1 SSHAT and CDR2 FNYEAQ (reference sequence). The CDR3 consists of 14 residues. The DNA of the CDR3 is TGTGCTAGCAGCCGAAGCGGGACGGAAGAGACCCAGTACTTC. Protein sequence: CASSRSGTEETQYF.

The sample holds one count of this clone. The CDR3 DNA is TGTGCCAGCAGCCCGACAGGTCAGGGAAAACTGTTTTTT. It codes for CASSPTGQGKLFF. The genes are TRBV7-9 and TRBJ1-4; TRBD1 might be the D (6 bases). This CDR3 region has 13 residues. Trimming stripped 5 bases from V and 10 bases from J, with 14 bases between. Germline V gene sequence: CDR1 SEHNR, CDR2 FQNEAQ (reference sequence).

V gene TRBV19 combines with J gene TRBJ2-7; a weak D match, TRBD2 (5 bases). The CDR3 is 14 residues long. V shed 1 base and J shed 0 bases, with 7 bases lying between them. The germline gives CDR1 LNHDA, CDR2 SQIVND (reference sequence). The CDR3 reads CASSIAGGSYEQYF. The CDR3 nucleotides read TGTGCCAGTAGTATAGCAGGAGGCTCCTACGAGCAGTACTTC.